Included here is one T cell receptor beta chain sequence, with context. Which antigen it targets is not known. Nothing much larger sits one base from this clone, and base qualities are not available. This record belongs to a study of T cell changes during pregnancy in multiple sclerosis (dated 2019 in TCRdb). In terms of the full investigation: The study looked at changes in the T cell repertoire across pregnancy in women with multiple sclerosis.

CDR1 and CDR2 were assigned from the germline V gene as KGHSH and LQKENI. The germline V end is reduced by 4 bases and the J end by 4 bases; junction bases left unmatched: 4. Including cysteine and phenylalanine, the CDR3 has 14 amino acids. Only the CDR3 portion is preserved as DNA: 42 bases, with reading frame beginning at the first base. The library was obtained by the immunoSEQ multiplex PCR assay. The table was pulled from immuneACCESS by TCRdb, which kept in-frame rearrangements only. Such tables lose some clones; where checked, under half of the loss comes from unresolved V genes, and the rest has no known cause. The sample has 59,000 or so clones on record, more than 85% of them singletons. Jointly, the top ten make up less than 3.5% of the sample.

The chain is encoded by TRBV18 joined to TRBJ2-7; 10 middle bases align to TRBD2. This specimen consisted of peripheral blood, obtained in the third trimester of pregnancy. This clonotype was obtained from a female donor in good health, enrolled as a control in a pregnancy study. CDR3 reads: CASSHPAGGYEQYF. The nucleotide sequence is TGTGCCAGCTCACACCCAGCGGGAGGGTACGAGCAGTACTTC.